A selection of T cell receptor beta chains follows, all from one sample in a study of blood T cell repertoires in COVID-19. Some clones are missing from TCRdb's copy, which holds only in-frame ones; the method was immunoSEQ multiplex PCR. In the table there are roughly 430,000 clones, approximately 86% of which are singletons. Material: PBMCs or T cells enriched from blood (not recorded which). Receptors were obtained from a woman aged 40 to 50 with acute COVID-19. The CDR3 runs from the conserved cysteine through the conserved F or W. The order of the fields is V gene, clone size, D gene, J gene, CDR3 protein, CDR3 DNA. D genes are given only for firm matches. Clone size is given for some rows only: seen once, a few or many times, or a class if the clone is expanded.

V gene: TRBV14
clone size: .
D gene: .
J gene: TRBJ2-7
CDR3 protein: CASSQDLASEQYF
CDR3 DNA: TGTGCCAGCAGCCAAGATCTAGCGTCGGAGCAGTACTTC

V gene: TRBV5-8
clone size: .
D gene: .
J gene: TRBJ2-5
CDR3 protein: CASSLRPRLETQYF
CDR3 DNA: TGTGCCAGCAGCTTGAGGCCGCGGTTAGAGACCCAGTACTTC

V gene: TRBV6-5
clone size: few
D gene: .
J gene: TRBJ1-1
CDR3 protein: CASSRRGGAGEAFF
CDR3 DNA: TGTGCCAGCAGCCGACGGGGGGGCGCGGGTGAAGCTTTCTTT

V gene: TRBV2
clone size: few
D gene: TRBD2
J gene: TRBJ2-3
CDR3 protein: CASRRSGGLTDTQYF
CDR3 DNA: TGTGCCAGCAGACGTAGCGGGGGCCTGACAGATACGCAGTATTTT

V gene: TRBV2
clone size: .
D gene: .
J gene: TRBJ2-3
CDR3 protein: CASREVVGVTDTQYF
CDR3 DNA: TGTGCCAGCAGGGAGGTCGTTGGGGTCACAGATACGCAGTATTTT

V gene: TRBV6-5
clone size: .
D gene: .
J gene: TRBJ1-1
CDR3 protein: CASSSRPRTVNTEAFF
CDR3 DNA: TGTGCCAGCAGTTCCCGTCCGCGGACAGTGAACACTGAAGCTTTCTTT

V gene: TRBV25-1
clone size: .
D gene: .
J gene: TRBJ2-1
CDR3 protein: CASSEYVPAGGRGQFF
CDR3 DNA: TGTGCCAGCAGTGAATATGTCCCAGCGGGCGGGCGGGGGCAGTTCTTC

V gene: TRBV5-6
clone size: many
D gene: .
J gene: TRBJ1-2
CDR3 protein: CASSLGGGSYGYTF
CDR3 DNA: TGTGCCAGCAGCTTGGGTGGAGGATCCTATGGCTACACCTTC

V gene: TRBV5-1
clone size: .
D gene: .
J gene: TRBJ1-5
CDR3 protein: CASSLEGFGQPQHF
CDR3 DNA: TGCGCCAGCAGCTTGGAGGGGTTTGGTCAGCCCCAGCATTTT

V gene: TRBV5-1
clone size: few
D gene: TRBD1
J gene: TRBJ1-6
CDR3 protein: CASSRDSLNSPLHF
CDR3 DNA: TGCGCCAGCAGCCGGGACAGCCTGAATTCACCCCTCCACTTT

V gene: TRBV7-9
clone size: .
D gene: TRBD2
J gene: TRBJ2-3
CDR3 protein: CASSLGLAGGRTDTQYF
CDR3 DNA: TGTGCCAGCAGCCTAGGACTAGCGGGGGGGAGAACAGATACGCAGTATTTT

V gene: TRBV11-3
clone size: .
D gene: TRBD1
J gene: TRBJ2-2
CDR3 protein: CASSPGTGNTGELFF
CDR3 DNA: TGTGCCAGCAGCCCCGGGACAGGGAACACCGGGGAGCTGTTTTTT

V gene: TRBV2
clone size: many
D gene: .
J gene: TRBJ2-1
CDR3 protein: CASSEIGQRDEQFF
CDR3 DNA: TGTGCCAGCAGTGAAATCGGACAGCGCGATGAGCAGTTCTTC

V gene: TRBV4-2
clone size: .
D gene: TRBD1
J gene: TRBJ2-4
CDR3 protein: CASSPQEGTGYKNIQYF
CDR3 DNA: TGTGCCAGCAGCCCCCAGGAGGGGACAGGGTACAAAAACATTCAGTACTTC

V gene: TRBV2
clone size: .
D gene: .
J gene: TRBJ2-5
CDR3 protein: CASPPQGQETQYF
CDR3 DNA: TGTGCCAGCCCCCCCCAGGGCCAAGAGACCCAGTACTTC

V gene: TRBV10-1
clone size: many
D gene: .
J gene: TRBJ2-3
CDR3 protein: CASSPGLIRTDTQYF
CDR3 DNA: TGCGCCAGCAGTCCAGGTTTGATACGCACAGATACGCAGTATTTT